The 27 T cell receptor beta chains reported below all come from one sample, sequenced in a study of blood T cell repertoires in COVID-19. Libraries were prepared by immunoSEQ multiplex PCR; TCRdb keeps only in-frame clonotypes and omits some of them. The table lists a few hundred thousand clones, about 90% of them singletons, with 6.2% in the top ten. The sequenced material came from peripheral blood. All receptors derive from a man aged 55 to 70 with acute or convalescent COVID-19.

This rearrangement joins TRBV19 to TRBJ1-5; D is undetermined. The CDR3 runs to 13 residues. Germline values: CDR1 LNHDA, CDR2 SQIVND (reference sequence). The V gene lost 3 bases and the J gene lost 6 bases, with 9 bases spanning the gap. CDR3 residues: CASSIPRIQPQHF. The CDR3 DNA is TGTGCCAGTAGTATCCCCAGAATTCAGCCCCAGCATTTT.

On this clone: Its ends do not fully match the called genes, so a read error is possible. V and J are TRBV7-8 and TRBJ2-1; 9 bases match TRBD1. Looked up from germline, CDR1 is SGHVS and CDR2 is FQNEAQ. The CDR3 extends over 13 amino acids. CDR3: CASSLASGDRDLF. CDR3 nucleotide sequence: TGTGCCAGCAGCTTAGCTTCTGGGGACAGGGATCTCTTC.

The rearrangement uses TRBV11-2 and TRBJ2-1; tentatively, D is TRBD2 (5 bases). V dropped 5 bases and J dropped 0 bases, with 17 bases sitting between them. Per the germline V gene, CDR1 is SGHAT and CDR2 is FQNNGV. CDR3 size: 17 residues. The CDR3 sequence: CASSTRVLGSSYNEQFF. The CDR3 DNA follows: TGTGCCAGCAGCACAAGAGTATTGGGGAGCTCCTACAATGAGCAGTTCTTC.

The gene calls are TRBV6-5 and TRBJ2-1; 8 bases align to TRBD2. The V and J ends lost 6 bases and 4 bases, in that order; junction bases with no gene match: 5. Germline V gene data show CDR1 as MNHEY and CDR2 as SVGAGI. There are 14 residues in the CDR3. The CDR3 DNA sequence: TGTGCCAGCAGCAGCGGGAGAGGTTACAATGAGCAGTTCTTC. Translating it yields CASSSGRGYNEQFF.

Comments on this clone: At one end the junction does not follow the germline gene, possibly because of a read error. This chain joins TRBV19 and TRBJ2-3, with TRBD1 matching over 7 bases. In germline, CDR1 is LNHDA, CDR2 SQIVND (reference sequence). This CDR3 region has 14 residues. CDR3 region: CASSIGDSKDTQYF. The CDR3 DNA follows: TGTGCCAGTAGTATCGGGGACAGCAAAGATACGCAGTATTTT.

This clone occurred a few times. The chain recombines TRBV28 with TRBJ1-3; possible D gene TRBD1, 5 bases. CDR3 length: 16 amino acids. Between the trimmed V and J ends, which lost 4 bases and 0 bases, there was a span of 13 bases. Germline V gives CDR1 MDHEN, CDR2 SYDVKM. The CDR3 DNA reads TGTGCCAGCAGTTCCCCTTCAGGGTCCTCTGGAAACACCATATATTTT. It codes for CASSSPSGSSGNTIYF.

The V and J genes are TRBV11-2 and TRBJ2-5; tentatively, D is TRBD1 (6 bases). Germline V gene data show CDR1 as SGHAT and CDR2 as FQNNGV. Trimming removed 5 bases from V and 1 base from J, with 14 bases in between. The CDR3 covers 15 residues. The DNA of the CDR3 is TGTGCCAGCAGCCGAACAGGGAGCCCCCAAGAGACCCAGTACTTC. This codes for CASSRTGSPQETQYF.

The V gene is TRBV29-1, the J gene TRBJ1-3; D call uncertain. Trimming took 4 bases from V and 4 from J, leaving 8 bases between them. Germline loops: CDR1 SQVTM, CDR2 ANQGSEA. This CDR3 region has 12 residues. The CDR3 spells CSVVESGNTIYF. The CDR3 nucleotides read TGCAGCGTTGTGGAGTCCGGAAACACCATATATTTT.

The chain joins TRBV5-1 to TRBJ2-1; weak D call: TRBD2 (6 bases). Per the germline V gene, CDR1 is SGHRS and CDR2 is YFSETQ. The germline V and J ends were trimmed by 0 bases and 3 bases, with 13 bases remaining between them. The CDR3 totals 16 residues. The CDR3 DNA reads TGCGCCAGCAGCTTGGCCGGGAGCCTTATCTACAATGAGCAGTTCTTC. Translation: CASSLAGSLIYNEQFF.

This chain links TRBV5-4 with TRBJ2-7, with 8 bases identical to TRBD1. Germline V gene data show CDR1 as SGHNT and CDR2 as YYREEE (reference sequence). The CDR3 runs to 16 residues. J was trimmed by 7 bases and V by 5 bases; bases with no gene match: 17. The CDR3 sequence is CASRLNPGQVVWEQYF. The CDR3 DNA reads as TGTGCCAGCAGATTAAATCCGGGACAGGTGGTTTGGGAGCAGTACTTC.

CDR3 amino acids: CASSFDPGEPNEKLFF. The CDR3 DNA reads as TGTGCCAGCAGTTTCGACCCCGGGGAACCCAATGAAAAACTGTTTTTT. This chain uses TRBV28 with TRBJ1-4; D is uncertain. The germline gives CDR1 MDHEN, CDR2 SYDVKM. The CDR3 length is 16 residues. Trimming pared 3 bases from V and 5 bases from J, leaving 16 bases between. The full variable domain, rest sourced from reference TRBV28 and TRBJ1-4, is DVKVTQSSRYLVKRTGEKVFLECVQDMDHENMFWYRQDPGLGLRLIYFSYDVKMKEKGDIPEGYSVSREKKERFSLILESASTNQTSMYLCASSFDPGEPNEKLFFGSGTQLSVL.

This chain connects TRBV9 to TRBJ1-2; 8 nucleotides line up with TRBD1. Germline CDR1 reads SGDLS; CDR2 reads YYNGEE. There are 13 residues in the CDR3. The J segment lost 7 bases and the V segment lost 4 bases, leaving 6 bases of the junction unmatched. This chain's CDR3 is CASSPQDRAGYTF. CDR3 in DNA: TGTGCCAGCAGCCCACAGGACAGGGCTGGCTACACCTTC.

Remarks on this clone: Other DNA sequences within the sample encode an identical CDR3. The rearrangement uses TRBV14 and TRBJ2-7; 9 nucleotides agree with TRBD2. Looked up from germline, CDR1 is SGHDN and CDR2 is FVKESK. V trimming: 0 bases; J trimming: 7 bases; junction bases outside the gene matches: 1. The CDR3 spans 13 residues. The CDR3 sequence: CASSQDLAGEQYF. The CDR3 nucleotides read TGTGCCAGCAGCCAAGATCTAGCGGGAGAGCAGTACTTC.

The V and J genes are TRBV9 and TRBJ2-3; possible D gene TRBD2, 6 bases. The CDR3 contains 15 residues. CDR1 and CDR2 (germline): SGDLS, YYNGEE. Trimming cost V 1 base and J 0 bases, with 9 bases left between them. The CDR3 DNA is TGTGCCAGCAGCGTAAGGGGACTCAGCACAGATACGCAGTATTTT. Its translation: CASSVRGLSTDTQYF.

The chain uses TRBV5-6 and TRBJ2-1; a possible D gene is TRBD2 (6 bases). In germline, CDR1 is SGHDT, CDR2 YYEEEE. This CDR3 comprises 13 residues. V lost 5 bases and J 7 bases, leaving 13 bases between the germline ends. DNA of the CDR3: TGTGCCAGCAGGGGGACTGGGCTAAATGAGCAGTTCTTC. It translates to CASRGTGLNEQFF.

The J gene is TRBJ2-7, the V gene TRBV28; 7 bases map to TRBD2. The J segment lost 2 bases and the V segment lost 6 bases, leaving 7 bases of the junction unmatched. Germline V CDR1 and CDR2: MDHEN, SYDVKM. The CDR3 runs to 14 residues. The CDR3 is CASSRLAYPYEQYF. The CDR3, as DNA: TGTGCCAGCAGCAGACTAGCATACCCCTACGAGCAGTACTTC.

The CDR3 DNA sequence: TGTGCCAGCAGTCGGACTAGCGGGAGGGCCTACAATGAGCAGTTCTTC. Residues: CASSRTSGRAYNEQFF. The chain combines TRBV6-2 or TRBV6-3 with TRBJ2-1, with 15 positions matching TRBD2. The CDR3 is 16 amino acids. Unmatched junction bases numbered 1, after V lost 5 bases and J lost 2 bases. The germline V gene has CDR1 MNHEY and CDR2 SVGEGT.

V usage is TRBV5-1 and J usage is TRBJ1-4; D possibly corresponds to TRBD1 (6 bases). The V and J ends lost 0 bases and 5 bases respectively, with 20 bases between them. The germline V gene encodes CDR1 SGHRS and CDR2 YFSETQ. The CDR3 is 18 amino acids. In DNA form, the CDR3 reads TGCGCCAGCAGCTTGGGTGACGGTTCGGGACAAAGAAATGAAAAACTGTTTTTT. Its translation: CASSLGDGSGQRNEKLFF.

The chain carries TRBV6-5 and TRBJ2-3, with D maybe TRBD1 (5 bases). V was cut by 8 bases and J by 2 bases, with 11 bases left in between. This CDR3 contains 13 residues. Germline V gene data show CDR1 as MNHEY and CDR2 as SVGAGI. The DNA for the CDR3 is TGTGCCAGCGGCGACAGATTCACAGATACGCAGTATTTT. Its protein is CASGDRFTDTQYF.

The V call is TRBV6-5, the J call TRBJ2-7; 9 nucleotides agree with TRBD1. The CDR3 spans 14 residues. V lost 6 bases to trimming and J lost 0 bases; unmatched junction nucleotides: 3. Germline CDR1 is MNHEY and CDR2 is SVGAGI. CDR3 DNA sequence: TGTGCCAGCAGGCTGACAGGGGGCTCCTACGAGCAGTACTTC. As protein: CASRLTGGSYEQYF.

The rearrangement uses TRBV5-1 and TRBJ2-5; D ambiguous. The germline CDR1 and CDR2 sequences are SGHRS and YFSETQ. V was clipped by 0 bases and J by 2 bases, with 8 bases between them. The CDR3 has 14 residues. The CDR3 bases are TGCGCCAGCAGCTTGGACAGCAGACAAGAGACCCAGTACTTC. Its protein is CASSLDSRQETQYF. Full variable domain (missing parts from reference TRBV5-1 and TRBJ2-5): KAGVTQTPRYLIKTRGQQVTLSCSPISGHRSVSWYQQTPGQGLQFLFEYFSETQRNKGNFPGRFSGRQFSNSRSEMNVSTLELGDSALYLCASSLDSRQETQYFGPGTRLLVL.

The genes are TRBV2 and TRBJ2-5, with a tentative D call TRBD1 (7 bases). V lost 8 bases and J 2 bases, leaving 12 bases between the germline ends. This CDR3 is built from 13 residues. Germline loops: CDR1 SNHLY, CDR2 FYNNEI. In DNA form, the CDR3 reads TGTGCCAGCGGGCAGGGGGGTCAAGAGACCCAGTACTTC. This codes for CASGQGGQETQYF. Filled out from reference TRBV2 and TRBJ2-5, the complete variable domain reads EPEVTQTPSHQVTQMGQEVILRCVPISNHLYFYWYRQILGQKVEFLVSFYNNEISEKSEIFDDQFSVERPDGSNFTLKIRSTKLEDSAMYFCASGQGGQETQYFGPGTRLLVL.

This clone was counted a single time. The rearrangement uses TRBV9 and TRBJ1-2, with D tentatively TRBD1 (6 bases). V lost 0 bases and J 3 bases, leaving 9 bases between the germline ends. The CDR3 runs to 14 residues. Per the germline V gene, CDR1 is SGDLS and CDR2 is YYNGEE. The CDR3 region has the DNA TGTGCCAGCAGCGTAGAGCCAGGGGACTATGGCTACACCTTC. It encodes CASSVEPGDYGYTF.

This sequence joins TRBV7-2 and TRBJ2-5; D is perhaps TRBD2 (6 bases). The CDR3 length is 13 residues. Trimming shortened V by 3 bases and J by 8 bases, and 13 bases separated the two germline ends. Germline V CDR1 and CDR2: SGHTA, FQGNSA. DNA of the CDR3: TGTGCCAGCAGCTTGGAGACTAGTTCCACCCAGTACTTC. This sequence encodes CASSLETSSTQYF.

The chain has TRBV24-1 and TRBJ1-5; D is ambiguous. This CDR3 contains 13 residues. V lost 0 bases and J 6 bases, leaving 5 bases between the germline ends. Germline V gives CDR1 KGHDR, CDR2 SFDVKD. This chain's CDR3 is CATSDLHTQPQHF. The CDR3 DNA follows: TGTGCCACCAGTGATTTGCACACTCAGCCCCAGCATTTT.

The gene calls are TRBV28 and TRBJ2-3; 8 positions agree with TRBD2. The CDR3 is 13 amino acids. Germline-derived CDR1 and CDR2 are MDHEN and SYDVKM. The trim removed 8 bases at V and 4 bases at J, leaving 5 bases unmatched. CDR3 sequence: CASLTSGPDTQYF. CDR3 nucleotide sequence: TGTGCCAGCCTCACTAGCGGCCCAGATACGCAGTATTTT.

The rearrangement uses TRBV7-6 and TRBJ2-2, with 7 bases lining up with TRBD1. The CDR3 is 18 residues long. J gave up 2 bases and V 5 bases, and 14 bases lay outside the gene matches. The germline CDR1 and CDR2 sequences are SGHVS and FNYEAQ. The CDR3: CASSAYTGEEGNTGELFF. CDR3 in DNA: TGTGCCAGCAGCGCCTACACAGGGGAAGAGGGAAACACCGGGGAGCTGTTTTTT.